This T cell receptor beta chain was sequenced during a study of T-cell memory formation after mild COVID-19. This clonotype was detected a few times. Its antigen is still unknown. Trimming cost V 4 bases and J 0 bases, with 13 bases left between them. Germline V CDR1 and CDR2: LGHDT, YNNKEL (reference sequence). The CDR3 runs to 16 residues. 5'RACE with constant-segment primers yielded barcoded, UMI-tagged TCR alpha and TCR beta cDNA libraries. One entry per CDR3 protein results from TCRdb running MiXCR on the 5' RACE reads. This table holds 400,000 to 450,000 distinct CDR3 sequences, 15% to 20% found once. Broader study findings: CD4+ contracting clones lay mainly in CM and EM, CD8+ ones in EMRA. The pre-infection memory compartment contained some responding clones, suggesting cross-reactive memory joined. Balance between CD4 and CD8 was seen in clones contracting day 15 to 85, and a CD4+ lean was seen in later expanders.

Material for sequencing was PBMCs or a T cell subset sorted from them (not recorded which). This sequence joins TRBV3-1 and TRBJ2-4, with TRBD1 as a possible D gene (6 bases). This clonotype was sampled from a young man who had mild COVID-19 (a few samples of this study predate the infection). Cell type and time point are not known. CDR3 residues: CASSPGQFLAKNIQYF. CDR3 coding DNA: TGTGCCAGCAGCCCCGGACAGTTCCTAGCCAAAAACATTCAGTACTTC.